This TCR beta chain came from a study of shared clonotypes between healthy human individuals. Study-level points and caveats: Clonotype sharing across donors was expected to vary with sequencing depth.

Assay used: immunoSEQ multiplex PCR; TCRdb lists only in-frame clones, some missing. The sample gives about 1.1 million clones, 77% of which show up once; roughly 0.82% is in the top ten. On this clone: What it binds is not known.

The clonotype was recovered from a man aged 18 to 35 in good health. Some clones in this sample may be carry-over from other donors' samples. Sequenced: memory CD4+ T cells from PBMCs. The subset denotes: CD45RA-negative fraction.

The CDR3 protein is CASSEYQTYEQYF. As DNA, the CDR3 is TGTGCCAGCAGTGAATACCAGACCTACGAGCAGTACTTC. This chain links TRBV2 with TRBJ2-7; no clear D gene. Trimming took 2 bases from V and 2 from J, leaving 7 bases between them. Germline assignment: CDR1 SNHLY and CDR2 FYNNEI. The CDR3 consists of 13 residues.